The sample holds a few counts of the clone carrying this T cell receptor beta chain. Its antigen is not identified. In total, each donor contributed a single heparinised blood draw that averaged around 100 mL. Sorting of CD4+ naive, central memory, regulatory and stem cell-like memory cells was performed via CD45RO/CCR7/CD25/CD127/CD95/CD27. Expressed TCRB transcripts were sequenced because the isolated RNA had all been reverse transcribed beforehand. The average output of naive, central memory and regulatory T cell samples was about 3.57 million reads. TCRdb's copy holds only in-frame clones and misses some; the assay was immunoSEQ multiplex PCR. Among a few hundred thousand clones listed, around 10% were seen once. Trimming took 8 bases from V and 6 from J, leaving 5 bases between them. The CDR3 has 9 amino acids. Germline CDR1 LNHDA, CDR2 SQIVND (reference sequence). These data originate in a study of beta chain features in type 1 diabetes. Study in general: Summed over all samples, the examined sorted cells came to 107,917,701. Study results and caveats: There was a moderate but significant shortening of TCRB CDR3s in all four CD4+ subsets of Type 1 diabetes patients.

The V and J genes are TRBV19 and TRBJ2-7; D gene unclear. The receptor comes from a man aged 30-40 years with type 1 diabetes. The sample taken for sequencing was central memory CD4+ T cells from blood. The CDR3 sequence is CASPCEQYF. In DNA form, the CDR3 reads TGTGCCAGTCCTTGCGAGCAGTACTTC.